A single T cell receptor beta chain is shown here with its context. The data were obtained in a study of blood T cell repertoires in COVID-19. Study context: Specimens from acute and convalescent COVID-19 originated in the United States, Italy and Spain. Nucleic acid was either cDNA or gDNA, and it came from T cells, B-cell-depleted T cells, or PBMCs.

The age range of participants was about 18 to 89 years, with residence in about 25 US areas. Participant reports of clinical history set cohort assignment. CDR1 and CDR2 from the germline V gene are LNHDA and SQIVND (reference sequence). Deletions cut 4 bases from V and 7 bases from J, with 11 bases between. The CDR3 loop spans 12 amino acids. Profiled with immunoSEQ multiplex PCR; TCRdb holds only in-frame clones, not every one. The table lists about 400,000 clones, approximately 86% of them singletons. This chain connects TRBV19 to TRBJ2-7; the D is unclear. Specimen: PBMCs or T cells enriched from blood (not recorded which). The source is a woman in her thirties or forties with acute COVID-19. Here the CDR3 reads CASSSGLREQYF. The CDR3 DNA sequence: TGTGCCAGTAGTAGCGGTTTGAGGGAGCAGTACTTC.